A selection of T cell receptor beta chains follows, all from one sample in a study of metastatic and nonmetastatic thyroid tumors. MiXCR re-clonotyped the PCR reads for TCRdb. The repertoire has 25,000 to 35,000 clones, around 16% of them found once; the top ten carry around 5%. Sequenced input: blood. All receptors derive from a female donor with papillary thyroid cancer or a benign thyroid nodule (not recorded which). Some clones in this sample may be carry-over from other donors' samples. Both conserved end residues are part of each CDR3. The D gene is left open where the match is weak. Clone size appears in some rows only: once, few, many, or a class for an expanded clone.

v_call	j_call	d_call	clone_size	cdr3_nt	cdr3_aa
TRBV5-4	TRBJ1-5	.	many	TGTGCCAGCAGCTTAAAAGGTCAGCCCCAGCATTTT	CASSLKGQPQHF
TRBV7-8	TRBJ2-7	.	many	TGTGCCAGCAGCTGGGGACTGGCCTACGAGCAGTACTTC	CASSWGLAYEQYF
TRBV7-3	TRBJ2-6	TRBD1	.	TGTGCCAGCAACGGGACAGGTACCAACGTCCTGACTTTC	CASNGTGTNVLTF
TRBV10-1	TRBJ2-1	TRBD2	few	TGCGCCAGCAGTCCCTCTAGCGGGGGTGGATACAATGAGCAGTTCTTC	CASSPSSGGGYNEQFF
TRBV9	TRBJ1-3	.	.	TGTGCCAGCACCACGGGACAATTGAGCTCTGGAAACACCATATATTTT	CASTTGQLSSGNTIYF
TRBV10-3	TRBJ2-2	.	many	TGTGCCATCAGTGAATGGACGGCGAACATGGGCGGGGAGCTGTTTTTT	CAISEWTANMGGELFF
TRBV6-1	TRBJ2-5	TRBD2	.	TGTGCCAGTCAAGCGGGAGCGCGGGAGACCCAGTACTTC	CASQAGARETQYF
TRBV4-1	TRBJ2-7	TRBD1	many	TGCGCCAGCAGCCAAGCTGCAGGGGGCATGTCCTACGAGCAGTACTTC	CASSQAAGGMSYEQYF
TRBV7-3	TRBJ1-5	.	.	TGTGCCAGCAGCTTAACGCAGGGGCAGCTCCAGCACTTT	CASSLTQGQLQHF
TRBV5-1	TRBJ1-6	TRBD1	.	TGCGCCAGCCGAACCGGGACAGGGAATAATTCACCCCTCCACTTT	CASRTGTGNNSPLHF
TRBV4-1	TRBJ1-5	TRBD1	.	TGCGCCAGCAGCCAAGGACAGGGTCCAAGCAATCAGCCCCAGCATTTT	CASSQGQGPSNQPQHF
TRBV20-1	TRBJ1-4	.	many	TGCAGTGCCTGGACTGCAACTAATGAAAAACTGTTTTTT	CSAWTATNEKLFF
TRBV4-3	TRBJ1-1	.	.	TGCGCCAGCAGCCCCCGGCAGGGATTGAACACTGAAGCTTTCTTT	CASSPRQGLNTEAFF
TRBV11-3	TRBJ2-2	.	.	TGTGCCAGCAGCGCCTACAGAGACACCGGGGAGCTGTTTTTT	CASSAYRDTGELFF
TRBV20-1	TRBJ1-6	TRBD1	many	TGCAGTGCACCGACCGGGACAGGGGGCGATTCACCCCTCCACTTT	CSAPTGTGGDSPLHF
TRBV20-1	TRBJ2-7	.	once	TGCAGTGCTAGAGATTTATACGAGCAGTACTTC	CSARDLYEQYF
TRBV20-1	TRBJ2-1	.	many	TGCAGTGCTAGAGCTAGCCCTCTTGGGGATGAGCAGTTCTTC	CSARASPLGDEQFF
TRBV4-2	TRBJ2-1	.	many	TGTGCCAGCAGCCAAGAGGGCGCCAGTGAGCAGTTCTTC	CASSQEGASEQFF
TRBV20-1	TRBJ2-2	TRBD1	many	TGCAGTGCTAGAGCAGGACAGGGCTTCGCCGGGGAGCTGTTTTTT	CSARAGQGFAGELFF
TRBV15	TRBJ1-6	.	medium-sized	TGTGCCACCAGCGTACGGACGGCGGATAATTCACCCCTCCACTTT	CATSVRTADNSPLHF
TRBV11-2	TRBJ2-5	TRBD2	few	TGTGCCAGCAGCTCCTCCCTTGTCACGGGGGGGCAAGAGACCCAGTACTTC	CASSSSLVTGGQETQYF
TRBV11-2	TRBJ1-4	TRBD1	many	TGTGCCAGCAGCTCGATATCCCAGGGGGCTAGTGGTTCTTGTTCTAATGAAAAACTGTTTTTT	CASSSISQGASGSCSNEKLFF
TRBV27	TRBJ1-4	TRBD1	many	TGTGCCAGCAGTTTAACCTGGACCCAGGGGGAACTGTTTTTT	CASSLTWTQGELFF
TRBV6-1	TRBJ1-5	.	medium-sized	TGTGCCAGCAAGGAAAGCAATCAGCCCCAGCATTTT	CASKESNQPQHF
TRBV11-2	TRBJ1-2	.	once	TGCGCCAGCAGCCCTGAGAGGTATGGCTACACCTTC	CASSPERYGYTF
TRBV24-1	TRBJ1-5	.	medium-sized	TGTGCCACCAGTGGGGGGACTACCTACAATCAGCCCCAGCATTTT	CATSGGTTYNQPQHF
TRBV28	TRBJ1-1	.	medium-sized	TGTGCCAGCAGTTTATGGCGCTGGGGGAAAGCTTTCTTT	CASSLWRWGKAFF
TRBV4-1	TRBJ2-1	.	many	TGCGCCAGCAGCCGACTTAGCGGAAACTACAATGAGCAGTTCTTC	CASSRLSGNYNEQFF
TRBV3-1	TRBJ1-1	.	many	TGTGCCAGCAGCCAAGGGTTTGGGCGGGAAGCTTTCTTT	CASSQGFGREAFF
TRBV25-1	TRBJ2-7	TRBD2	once	TGTGCCAGCATTGGTGGGGCCGAAGGTTGGCTAGCGGTAAATTACGAGCAGTACTTC	CASIGGAEGWLAVNYEQYF
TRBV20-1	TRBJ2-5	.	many	TGCAGTGCTAGAGGGCGAGAGACCCAGTACTTC	CSARGRETQYF
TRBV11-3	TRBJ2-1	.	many	TGTGCCAGCAGCTTAGGGGGCTACAATGAGCAGTTCTTC	CASSLGGYNEQFF
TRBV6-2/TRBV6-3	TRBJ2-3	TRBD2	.	TGTGCCAGCACCCTTTACCCGGGACTAGCGGGGGCCCACACAGATACGCGGTATTTT	CASTLYPGLAGAHTDTRYF
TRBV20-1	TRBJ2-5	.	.	TGCAGTGCGAGCAGGGTGGAGACCCAGTACTTC	CSASRVETQYF
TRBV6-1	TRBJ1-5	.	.	TGTGCCAGCAGTGTTCCCCCAGACGGCAATCAGCCCCAGCATTTT	CASSVPPDGNQPQHF
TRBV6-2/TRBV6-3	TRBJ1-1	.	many	TGTGCCAGCTGCGAAAGGGTCGGACGCGACACTGAAGCTTTCTTT	CASCERVGRDTEAFF
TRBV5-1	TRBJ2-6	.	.	TGCGCCAGCAGCTTAACAAGCTCTGGGGCCAACGTCCTGACTTTC	CASSLTSSGANVLTF
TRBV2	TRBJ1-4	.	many	TGTGCCAGCAGTGAAGGGCCGGGCTTAGGAGAAAAACTGTTTTTT	CASSEGPGLGEKLFF
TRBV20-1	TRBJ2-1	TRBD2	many	TGCAGTGCTAGGGCGGGGGGGTCCTACAATGAGCAGTTCTTC	CSARAGGSYNEQFF
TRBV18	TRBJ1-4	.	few	TGTGCCAGCTCACCAACTCCTAACGAAAAACTGTTTTTT	CASSPTPNEKLFF
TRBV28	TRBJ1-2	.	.	TGTGCCAGCAATTCCCCCGGTACAGGGTTCACGAACTACGGCTACACCTTC	CASNSPGTGFTNYGYTF
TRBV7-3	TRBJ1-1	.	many	TGTGCCAGCAGCTTAACGGGGCAGCTAACTGAAGCTTTCTTT	CASSLTGQLTEAFF
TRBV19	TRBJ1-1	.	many	TGTGCCAGTAGTGTCGAACAGGGATCTGAAGCTTTCTTT	CASSVEQGSEAFF
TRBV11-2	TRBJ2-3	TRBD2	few	TGTGCCAGCAGCTTAGGCGGGGGGGCCTCAAATACGCAGTATTTT	CASSLGGGASNTQYF
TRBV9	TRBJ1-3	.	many	TGTGCCAGCAGCGTAGGGTACGGAAACACCATATATTTT	CASSVGYGNTIYF
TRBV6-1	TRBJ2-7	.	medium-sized	TGTGCCAGCAGTGAATATCCGGGGCTGAACTACGAGCAGTACTTC	CASSEYPGLNYEQYF
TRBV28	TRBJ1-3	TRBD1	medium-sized	TGTGCCAGCATCTCCGGGACAGGGACAGGAAACACCATATATTTT	CASISGTGTGNTIYF
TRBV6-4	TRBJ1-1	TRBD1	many	TGTGCCAGCAAACGGGACAGCAACACTGAAGCTTTCTTT	CASKRDSNTEAFF
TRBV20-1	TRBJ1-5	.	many	TGCAGTGCTAGATCAGGGACACCCAATCAGCCCCAGCATTTT	CSARSGTPNQPQHF
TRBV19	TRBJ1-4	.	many	TGTGCCAGTAGCCCGGGACCGGGCGGGGAAAAACTGTTTTTT	CASSPGPGGEKLFF
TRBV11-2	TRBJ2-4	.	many	TGTGCCAGCAGCTTACAGCCGTTAGCCAAAAACATTCAGTACTTC	CASSLQPLAKNIQYF
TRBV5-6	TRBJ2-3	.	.	TGTGCCAGCAGCTCCTACTACCAGGTAGATACGCAGTATTTT	CASSSYYQVDTQYF
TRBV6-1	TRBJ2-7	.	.	TGTGCCAGCAGTCCCCTGGACGGGCCGCCTATCTACGAGCAGTACTTC	CASSPLDGPPIYEQYF
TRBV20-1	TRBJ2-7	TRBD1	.	TGCAGTGCTTCCTCCGAGACAGGGTCGGGCGAGCAGTACTTC	CSASSETGSGEQYF
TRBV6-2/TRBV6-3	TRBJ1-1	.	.	TGTGCCAGCAGGACGACAGGAACGTTAGGGTTAAACACTGAAGCTTTCTTT	CASRTTGTLGLNTEAFF